The 25 T cell receptor beta chains below come from one sample, sequenced in a study of blood T cells in healthy people across ages. PCR was performed a second time for about 7 to 11 cycles using a sample-barcoded 5' primer and a J-beta primer mix. From the 5' RACE reads, TCRdb called clonotypes with MiXCR, one entry per CDR3 protein. The sample has over 1,200,000 distinct CDR3 sequences, around 59% seen once. Input material: blood. Receptors originate from a man younger than 30 in good health.

The chain couples TRBV6-2 or TRBV6-3 to TRBJ1-1, with TRBD1 identical over 9 bases. The CDR3 sequence is 15 residues long. The J segment lost 5 bases and the V segment lost 0 bases, leaving 4 bases of the junction unmatched. Germline assignment: CDR1 MNHEY and CDR2 SVGEGT. The CDR3 reads CASSYSGTGRTEAFF. CDR3 DNA: TGTGCCAGCAGTTACTCTGGGACAGGGCGGACTGAAGCTTTCTTT.

This rearrangement joins TRBV20-1 to TRBJ2-1; unclear D gene. Germline lookup yields CDR1 DFQATT and CDR2 SNEGSKA (reference sequence). The CDR3 spans 16 residues. V lost 0 bases to trimming and J lost 7 bases, with 19 bases between them. The CDR3 region is CSAREAPAGTSNEQFF. The CDR3 bases are TGCAGTGCTAGAGAGGCCCCGGCCGGAACCAGTAATGAGCAGTTCTTC.

This CDR3 is CSATRQGDSPLHF. CDR3 DNA: TGCAGTGCTACCAGACAGGGGGATTCACCCCTCCACTTT. This chain joins TRBV20-1 and TRBJ1-6; 9 bases fit TRBD1. Germline V gene data show CDR1 as DFQATT and CDR2 as SNEGSKA (reference sequence). V gave up 4 bases and J gave up 8 bases; unmatched junction bases: 3. The CDR3 has 13 amino acids.

The gene calls are TRBV7-6 and TRBJ1-4, with D hard to call. The CDR3 loop spans 14 amino acids. From germline, CDR1 is SGHVS and CDR2 FNYEAQ. V shed 2 bases and J shed 8 bases, with 12 bases lying between them. CDR3 bases: TGTGCCAGCAGCTTAACTCGCCTCCGAGAAAAACTGTTTTTT. It is translated as CASSLTRLREKLFF.

CDR3 DNA sequence: TGTGCCAGCAGCCAGCGGGGGACAGGGGAAGAGACCCAGTACTTC. It yields the protein CASSQRGTGEETQYF. V is TRBV3-1 and J is TRBJ2-5, with 10 bases matching TRBD1. J gave up 3 bases and V 3 bases, and 4 bases lay outside the gene matches. Germline CDR1 reads LGHDT; CDR2 reads YNNKEL (reference sequence). The CDR3 spans 15 residues.

This clonotype turned up a few times. The V and J genes are TRBV12-3 or TRBV12-4 and TRBJ2-4; the D call may be TRBD1 or TRBD2 (5 bases each). The CDR3 loop spans 18 amino acids. V lost 6 bases to trimming and J lost 0 bases, with 21 bases between them. Here the CDR3 reads CASSRNSDGALAKNIQYF. Written as DNA, the CDR3 is TGTGCCAGCAGCCGCAATTCAGACGGGGCCTTAGCCAAAAACATTCAGTACTTC.

This chain joins TRBV3-1 and TRBJ2-5, with a weak D call TRBD1 (6 bases). Germline V gene lookup returns CDR1 LGHDT and CDR2 YNNKEL (reference sequence). V gave up 3 bases and J gave up 4 bases, with 15 bases separating them. This CDR3 is 15 amino acids long. As DNA, the CDR3 is TGTGCCAGCAGCCACAGCCAGGGGTTGGGAGAGACCCAGTACTTC. Its protein product is CASSHSQGLGETQYF.

CDR3 protein: CATSRVPAAGRYGYTF. CDR3 coding DNA: TGTGCCACCAGCAGAGTTCCAGCGGCAGGACGCTATGGCTACACCTTC. The chain carries TRBV15 and TRBJ1-2; D unclear. Germline V lookup: CDR1 LNHNV, CDR2 YYDKDF (reference sequence). The CDR3 covers 16 residues. V was pared by 1 base and J by 4 bases, with 16 bases between.

Concerning this clonotype: This may be a read error, as it is one base from a much larger clone. V is TRBV4-3 and J is TRBJ2-6, with 7 bases fitting TRBD2. The V gene's germline CDR1 is LGHNA and CDR2 YSLEER. The CDR3 has 18 residues. The CDR3 DNA sequence: TGCACCAGCAGCCAAGGAGGGTTCGGGGGGACTGGGGCCAACGTCCTGACTTTC. It is translated as CTSSQGGFGGTGANVLTF.

The sample holds a few counts of this clonotype. V gene TRBV2 combines with J gene TRBJ2-4; 7 nucleotides line up with TRBD1. The V and J ends lost 5 bases and 9 bases, in that order; junction bases with no gene match: 13. CDR1 SNHLY and CDR2 FYNNEI come from the germline V gene. The CDR3 has 15 residues. CDR3 nucleotides: TGTGCCAGCAGTCCCCGATCAACAGGGGAGATCATTCAGTACTTC. Translation: CASSPRSTGEIIQYF.

The CDR3 protein is CASRPPGLAGHEQFF. DNA for the CDR3: TGTGCCAGCAGGCCACCGGGACTAGCGGGTCACGAGCAGTTCTTC. V gene TRBV7-2 combines with J gene TRBJ2-1; 12 bases align to TRBD2. The germline V gene has CDR1 SGHTA and CDR2 FQGNSA. V shed 6 bases and J 10 bases; nucleotides not matched to a gene: 10. The CDR3 length is 15 residues.

This clonotype was seen just once. The rearrangement uses TRBV29-1 and TRBJ2-1; 7 bases fit TRBD1. V shed 4 bases and J 13 bases; nucleotides not matched to a gene: 4. CDR1 SQVTM and CDR2 ANQGSEA come from the germline V gene. The CDR3 extends over 10 amino acids. CDR3 sequence (DNA): TGCAGCGTTGGGAGACAGGGCCAGTTCTTC. This codes for CSVGRQGQFF.

The sample holds a few counts of this clonotype. The chain carries TRBV29-1 and TRBJ2-6; D gene uncertain. Germline V CDR1 and CDR2: SQVTM, ANQGSEA. The CDR3 contains 14 residues. The germline V and J ends were trimmed by 6 bases and 0 bases, with 9 bases remaining between them. CDR3 nucleotide sequence: TGCAGCGTCGTCTCAGGCTCTGGGGCCAACGTCCTGACTTTC. It codes for CSVVSGSGANVLTF. The full variable domain, with the rest looked up from reference TRBV29-1 and TRBJ2-6, is SAVISQKPSRDICQRGTSLTIQCQVDSQVTMMFWYRQQPGQSLTLIATANQGSEATYESGFVIDKFPISRPNLTFSTLTVSNMSPEDSSIYLCSVVSGSGANVLTFGAGSRLTVL.

The rearrangement joins TRBV5-1 to TRBJ2-7; 9 nucleotides align to TRBD2. CDR3 length: 15 residues. V trimming: 3 bases; J trimming: 2 bases; junction bases outside the gene matches: 6. Germline V gives CDR1 SGHRS, CDR2 YFSETQ. Here the CDR3 DNA reads TGCGCCAGCAGCTCCTATAGCGGGGGTACCTACGAGCAGTACTTC. Translating it yields CASSSYSGGTYEQYF.

The J gene is TRBJ2-5, the V gene TRBV7-9; 13 positions agree with TRBD2. With V trimmed by 3 bases and J by 1 base, 8 bases remained unmatched. Germline loops: CDR1 SEHNR, CDR2 FQNEAQ (reference sequence). This CDR3 contains 18 residues. CDR3 nucleotides: TGTGCCAGCAGCTTGGGAACTAGCGGGGGGGCACTCCAAGAGACCCAGTACTTC. Amino acids: CASSLGTSGGALQETQYF. Together with reference TRBV7-9 and TRBJ2-5, the CDR3 gives the full variable domain: DTGVSQNPRHKITKRGQNVTFRCDPISEHNRLYWYRQTLGQGPEFLTYFQNEAQLEKSRLLSDRFSAERPKGSFSTLEIQRTEQGDSAMYLCASSLGTSGGALQETQYFGPGTRLLVL.

This clonotype has more than one count but fewer than ten. Here the CDR3 reads CATASWVNNEQFF. In DNA, the CDR3 is TGTGCCACAGCGTCGTGGGTAAACAATGAGCAGTTCTTC. The rearrangement uses TRBV14 and TRBJ2-1, with D unclear. The CDR3 has 13 residues. Trimming pared 10 bases from V and 5 bases from J, leaving 15 bases between. Germline assignment: CDR1 SGHDN and CDR2 FVKESK.

Remarks on this clonotype: The junction does not match germline at one end; this may be a read error. The rearrangement joins TRBV27 to TRBJ1-2; 9 bases are shared with TRBD1. Germline loops: CDR1 MNHEY, CDR2 SMNVEV (reference sequence). This CDR3 is built from 14 residues. The CDR3 nucleotides are TGCGCCAGCAGTTTATCCGGGACAGGGCAGGGCTACACCTTC. It yields the protein CASSLSGTGQGYTF.

The V and J genes are TRBV6-2 or TRBV6-3 and TRBJ2-7; 9 bases line up with TRBD2. CDR1 is MNHEY, CDR2 SVGEGT, per germline. The CDR3 loop spans 13 amino acids. V gave up 7 bases and J gave up 7 bases; unmatched junction bases: 8. The CDR3 loop reads CASTSGAYNEQYF. In DNA, the CDR3 is TGTGCCAGCACTAGCGGGGCCTACAATGAGCAGTACTTC.

This clonotype was seen a handful of times. The rearrangement joins TRBV29-1 to TRBJ2-7; perhaps TRBD1 as D (8 bases). CDR3 length: 14 residues. Germline CDR1 SQVTM, CDR2 ANQGSEA. Deletions cut 6 bases from V and 1 base from J, with 16 bases between. Written as DNA, the CDR3 is TGCAGCGTGGGAGGGACAGGTCAGTCCTACGAGCAGTACTTC. Protein product: CSVGGTGQSYEQYF.

This chain links TRBV29-1 with TRBJ1-2; D not certain. Germline CDR1 SQVTM, CDR2 ANQGSEA. Trimming shortened V by 4 bases and J by 3 bases, and 9 bases separated the two germline ends. The CDR3 sequence is 12 residues long. The CDR3 spells CSVVAEDYGYTF. Written as DNA, the CDR3 is TGCAGCGTTGTTGCGGAGGACTATGGCTACACCTTC.

The genes are TRBV24-1 and TRBJ2-1; 7 bases line up with TRBD2. CDR1 and CDR2 (germline): KGHDR, SFDVKD. This CDR3 comprises 15 residues. The J segment lost 2 bases and the V segment lost 3 bases, leaving 3 bases of the junction unmatched. The CDR3 sequence: CATSDRGSAYNEQFF. In DNA, the CDR3 is TGTGCCACCAGTGATCGCGGGAGCGCCTACAATGAGCAGTTCTTC.

The chain has TRBV4-3 and TRBJ2-3, with TRBD2 identical over 9 bases. Trimming removed 10 bases from V and 6 bases from J; junction bases left unmatched: 8. CDR1 LGHNA and CDR2 YSLEER come from the germline V gene. This CDR3 has 13 residues. The CDR3 DNA sequence: TGCGCCACCCAAGCGGGGGGCGGGGATACGCAGTATTTT. It is translated as CATQAGGGDTQYF.

Worth noting for this clonotype: A read error may account for a junction end that differs from germline. V usage is TRBV20-1 and J usage is TRBJ2-6; the D gene could be TRBD1 or TRBD2 (5 bases each). This CDR3 has 15 amino acids. CDR1 is DFQATT, CDR2 SNEGSKA, per germline (reference sequence). CDR3 residues: CSARAWGSEANVLTF. The CDR3 coding sequence is TGCAGTGCTAGAGCCTGGGGGTCTGAGGCCAACGTCCTGACTTTC.

V is TRBV2 and J is TRBJ2-2, with 7 bases identical to TRBD2. The CDR3 length is 16 residues. Per the germline V gene, CDR1 is SNHLY and CDR2 is FYNNEI. J lost 0 bases, V lost 5 bases, and 6 bases had no gene match. The CDR3 loop is CASSFLAAANTGELFF. DNA of the CDR3: TGTGCCAGCAGTTTCCTAGCGGCAGCGAACACCGGGGAGCTGTTTTTT.

The chain has TRBV4-1 and TRBJ2-3; D is unresolved. V shed 0 bases and J shed 5 bases, with 9 bases lying between them. The length of the CDR3 is 14 residues. Per germline, CDR1 MGHRA and CDR2 YSYEKL. The CDR3 DNA reads as TGCGCCAGCAGCCAAGACCCGGACGGAGATACGCAGTATTTT. Its protein is CASSQDPDGDTQYF.